This T cell receptor (beta chain) was identified during a study of vaccination effects on CD4 cells after COVID-19. Study-level background: Participants each got two BNT162b2 or mRNA-1273 vaccine doses. Samples from two convalescent patients were given 16 days and one week before vaccination.

TCRdb's table, derived via immunoSEQ multiplex PCR, lists solely in-frame clones and lacks some. The repertoire holds about 51,000 clones, with approximately 74% as singletons. Findings and limits, study-wide: Limitations: small convalescent group and missing early post-infection timepoints. There was marked clonal contraction among infection- and vaccine-induced clones late after vaccination.

Regarding this clone: Its specificity is not known.

V shed 6 bases and J 0 bases; nucleotides not matched to a gene: 2. The CDR3 consists of 14 residues. Per germline, CDR1 KGHSH and CDR2 LQKENI. The culture ran for roughly ten days before CD4+ T cells were isolated. The sample was CD4+ T cells from PBMCs cultured without peptide, taken before COVID-19 vaccination. The sequence came from a human donor who had a prior SARS-CoV-2 infection. This sequence joins TRBV18 and TRBJ1-3; 7 bases align to TRBD1. The CDR3 protein is CASSRDSSGNTIYF. The CDR3 DNA sequence: TGTGCCAGCTCTCGGGACAGCTCTGGAAACACCATATATTTT.